The subject of this entry is one T cell receptor (beta chain). TCRdb re-derived calls from the 5' RACE reads in MiXCR, one entry per CDR3 protein. The sample contains 400,000 or so distinct CDR3 sequences, about 21% of which appear only once. The CDR3 extends over 11 amino acids. Trimming shortened V by 6 bases and J by 11 bases, and 13 bases separated the two germline ends. CDR1 is MNHNY, CDR2 SVGAGI, per germline (reference sequence). These data come from a study of T-cell memory formation after mild COVID-19. The sequence was obtained from an adult woman who had mild COVID-19 (a few samples of this study predate the infection). Cell type and time point are not known. Sequences were obtained from PBMCs or a T cell subset sorted from them (not recorded which). V is TRBV6-6 and J is TRBJ1-2, with D unclear. The CDR3 DNA is TGTGCCAGCAGCCTTATGCGGGGTTACACCTTC. It is translated as CASSLMRGYTF.